What follows is one T cell receptor beta chain and its context. Antigen: not known. At least 6 million PBMCs were isolated per sample. A second PCR of 7 to 11 cycles used a sample-barcoded 5' primer and a J-beta primer mix. Via MiXCR, TCRdb re-called the 5' RACE reads, giving one row per CDR3 protein. The profile covers about 1.6 million distinct CDR3 sequences, with about 32% appearing a single time and 11% taken by the ten largest. The data stem from a study of blood T cells in healthy people across ages. Broader study findings: Estimates of diversity drawn from one million T cells were considered underestimates.

The sample taken for sequencing was blood. The receptor comes from a woman aged 25 to 39 in good health.

CDR3 amino acids: CASSLAWQGQETQYF. CDR3 nucleotide sequence: TGTGCCAGCAGCTTAGCGTGGCAGGGCCAAGAGACCCAGTACTTC. The chain carries TRBV7-9 and TRBJ2-5, with D tentatively TRBD1 (5 bases). CDR1 SEHNR and CDR2 FQNEAQ come from the germline V gene (reference sequence). Trimming cost V 0 bases and J 1 base, with 9 bases left between them. The CDR3 runs to 15 residues.